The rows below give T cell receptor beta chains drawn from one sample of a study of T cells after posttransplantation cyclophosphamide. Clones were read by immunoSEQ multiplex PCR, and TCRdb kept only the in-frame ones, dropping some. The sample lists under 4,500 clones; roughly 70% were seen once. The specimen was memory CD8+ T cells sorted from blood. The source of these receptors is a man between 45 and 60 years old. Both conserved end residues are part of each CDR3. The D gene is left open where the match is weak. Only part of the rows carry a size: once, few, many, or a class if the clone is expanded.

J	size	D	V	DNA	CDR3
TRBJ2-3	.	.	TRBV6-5	TGTGCCAGCAGTTACCAGGGGGAGGGCACAGATACGCAGTATTTT	CASSYQGEGTDTQYF
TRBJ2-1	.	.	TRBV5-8	TGTGCCAGCAGCTTGTTTCAATACAATGAGCAGTTCTTC	CASSLFQYNEQFF
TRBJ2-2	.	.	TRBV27	TGTGCCAGCAGTCCCAACAGCCTGCCCGGGGAGCTGTTTTTT	CASSPNSLPGELFF
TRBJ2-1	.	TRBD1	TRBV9	TGTGCCAGCAGACCGGGACAGGGGGCAAATGAGCAGTTCTTC	CASRPGQGANEQFF
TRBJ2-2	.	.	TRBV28	TGTTCGGCCCGGGGAAGCACCGGGGAGCTGTTTTTT	CSARGSTGELFF
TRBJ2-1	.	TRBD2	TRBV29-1	TGCAGCGTTGTTGGGTGGCGGGAGGTTCGGGTGCGGGATGAGCAGTTCTTC	CSVVGWREVRVRDEQFF
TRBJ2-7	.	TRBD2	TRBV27	TGTGCCAGCAGTTCACTAGCGGGAGTGGGTCTGCGCTACGAGCAGTACTTC	CASSSLAGVGLRYEQYF
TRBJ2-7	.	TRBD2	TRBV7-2	TGTGCCAGCAGCTCCCCCGCCGGGACTACCTACGAGCAGTACTTC	CASSSPAGTTYEQYF
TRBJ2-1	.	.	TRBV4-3	TGCGCCAGTGGAGCTGGGACTCCATCCTACAATGAGCAGTTCTTC	CASGAGTPSYNEQFF
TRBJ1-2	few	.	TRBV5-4	TGTGCCAGCAGGTCCGCGGTGACCCAGCATGGCTACACCTTC	CASRSAVTQHGYTF
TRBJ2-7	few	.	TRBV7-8	TGTGCCAGCAGCTTAGGGGTTGGACTAACCTACGAGCAGTACTTC	CASSLGVGLTYEQYF
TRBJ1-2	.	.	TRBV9	TGTGCCAGCAGCGTAGAGCTTATAAAGATAGGGGTACCCTCGTCGAGCTATGGCTACACCTTC	CASSVELIKIGVPSSSYGYTF
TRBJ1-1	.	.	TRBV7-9	TGTGCCAGCAGCTTATTCGGGGGTACTGACACTGAAGCTTTCTTT	CASSLFGGTDTEAFF
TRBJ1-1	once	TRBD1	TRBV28	TGTGCCAGCAGTCCCTACGGGACAGAGAACACTGAAGCTTTCTTT	CASSPYGTENTEAFF
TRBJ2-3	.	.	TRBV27	TGTGCCAGCAGTCTGGACTCTTTAGTGCAGTATTTT	CASSLDSLVQYF
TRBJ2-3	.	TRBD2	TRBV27	TGTGCCAGCAGCATTAGCGGGAGGGGGAATACGCAGTATTTT	CASSISGRGNTQYF
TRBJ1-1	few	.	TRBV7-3	TGTGCCAGCAGCTTAAACAGCTATGGGAACACTGAAGCTTTCTTT	CASSLNSYGNTEAFF
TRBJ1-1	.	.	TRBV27	TGTGCCAGCAGTTTATCCGCAGGAGGGACTGAAGCTTTCTTT	CASSLSAGGTEAFF
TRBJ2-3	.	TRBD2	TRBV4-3	TGCGCCAGCTCTGAGCGGGGGGGCCCTCATACGCAGTATTTT	CASSERGGPHTQYF
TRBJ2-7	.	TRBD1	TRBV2	TGTGCCAGCGTAAAGGGGACAGCCTACGAGCAGTACTTC	CASVKGTAYEQYF
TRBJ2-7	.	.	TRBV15	TGTGCCACCAGCAGAGATTACACGACTTATGACGAGCAGTACTTC	CATSRDYTTYDEQYF
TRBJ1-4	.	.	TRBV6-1	TGTGCCAGCAGTGAAACGACAGCAACTAATGAAAAACTGTTTTTT	CASSETTATNEKLFF
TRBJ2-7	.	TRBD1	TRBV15	TGTGCCACCGCAGCGGGGACAGGGGACTACGAGCAGTACTTC	CATAAGTGDYEQYF
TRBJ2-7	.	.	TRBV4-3	TGCGCCAGCAGCCAAGATCGCGGCAGAAAGTACGAGCAGTACTTC	CASSQDRGRKYEQYF
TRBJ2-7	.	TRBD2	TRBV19	TGTGCCAGTAGTATAGGGCTAGCGGGAGCATACGAGCAGTACTTC	CASSIGLAGAYEQYF
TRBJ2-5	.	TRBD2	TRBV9	TGTGCCAGCAGCTCAGCGGGGGTAGAGACCCAGTACTTC	CASSSAGVETQYF
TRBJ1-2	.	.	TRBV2	TGTGCCAGCAGTGAATTAGCAGTCGAGGTTACAGGGATCGGCTACACCTTC	CASSELAVEVTGIGYTF
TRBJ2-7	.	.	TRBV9	TGTGCCAGCAGCGTAGAAGGCTCCGGAGTGGAGCAGTACTTC	CASSVEGSGVEQYF
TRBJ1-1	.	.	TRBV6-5	TGTGCCAGCAGTTACACCCCCCTTGACAGGAACACTGAAGCTTTCTTT	CASSYTPLDRNTEAFF
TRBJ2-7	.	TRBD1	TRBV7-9	TGTGCCAGCAGCCGGGACAGTTTCTACGAGCAGTACTTC	CASSRDSFYEQYF
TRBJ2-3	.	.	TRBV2	TGTGCCAGCAGTGCCGGAGCAGGGTGGGCGGATACGCAGTATTTT	CASSAGAGWADTQYF
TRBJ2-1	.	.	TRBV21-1	TGTGCCAGCAGCAAATTGTCCTACCTGGGGTTGCGGGAGGAACCCTACAATGAGCAGTTCTTC	CASSKLSYLGLREEPYNEQFF
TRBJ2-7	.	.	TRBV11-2	TGTGCCAGCAGCTTAGAACTATCTTCCTACGAGCAGTACTTC	CASSLELSSYEQYF
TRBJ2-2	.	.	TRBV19	TGTGCCAGTAGTATGTTCCACTACTCCGAGGCCGGGGAGCTGTTTTTT	CASSMFHYSEAGELFF
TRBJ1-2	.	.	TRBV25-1	TGTGCCAGCAGTGAATGGGTCAGGGAGGACTATGGCTACACCTTC	CASSEWVREDYGYTF
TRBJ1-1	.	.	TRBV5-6	TGTGCCAGCAGCTTGGCCTGGTTAGATGAAGCTTTCTTT	CASSLAWLDEAFF
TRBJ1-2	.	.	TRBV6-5	TGTGCCAGCAGTTACTCGATCCGGACAGAGGGCTACACCTTC	CASSYSIRTEGYTF
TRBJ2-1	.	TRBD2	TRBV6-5	TGTGCCAGCAGTTACTTAGCGGGGAGCTCCTACAATGAGCAGTTCTTC	CASSYLAGSSYNEQFF
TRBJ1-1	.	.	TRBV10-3	TGTGCCATCAGTGACCAGGGGATCAACACTGAAGCTTTCTTT	CAISDQGINTEAFF
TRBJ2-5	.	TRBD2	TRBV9	TGTGCCAGCAGCCCCGGACTAGCGGGGGGGCTTGAATTAGAGACCCAGTACTTC	CASSPGLAGGLELETQYF
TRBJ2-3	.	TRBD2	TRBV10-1	TGCGCCAGCAGCGACCTAGCGGGAGGGCCCCTTAGCACAGATACACAGTATTTT	CASSDLAGGPLSTDTQYF
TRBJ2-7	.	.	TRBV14	TGTGCCAGCAGCCCGCGGAGGGTTTCCTACGAGCAGTACTTC	CASSPRRVSYEQYF
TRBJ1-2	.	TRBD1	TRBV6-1	TGTGCCAGCAGTGAAAGGGGCAGGGGGTATGGCTACACCTTC	CASSERGRGYGYTF
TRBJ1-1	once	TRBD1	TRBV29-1	TGCAGCGTTGCGGACAGGGGAGACATGAACACTGAAGCTTTCTTT	CSVADRGDMNTEAFF
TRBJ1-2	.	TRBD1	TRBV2	TGTGCCAGCGGGGACAGGGGGTATGGCTACACCTTC	CASGDRGYGYTF
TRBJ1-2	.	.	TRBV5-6	TGTGCCAGCAGTTTCGACAGATTCTCCTATGGCTACACCTTC	CASSFDRFSYGYTF
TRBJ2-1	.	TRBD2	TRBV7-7	TGTGCTAGCAGCGTAGATAGCGGGGGGACCTTCTACAATGAGCAGTTCTTC	CASSVDSGGTFYNEQFF
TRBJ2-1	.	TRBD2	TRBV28	TGTGCCAGCAGTTTACGGGGGGGAGTCTACAATGAGCAGTTCTTC	CASSLRGGVYNEQFF
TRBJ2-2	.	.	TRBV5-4	TGTGCCAGCAAGGGGACCGGGGAGCTGTTTTTT	CASKGTGELFF
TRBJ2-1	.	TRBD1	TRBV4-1	TGCGCCAGCAGCCAAGGGACAGGGGTTCTGGGTGAGCAGTTCTTC	CASSQGTGVLGEQFF
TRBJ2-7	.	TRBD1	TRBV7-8	TGTGCCAGCAGCGCGACAGGGGTCGACGAGCAGTACTTC	CASSATGVDEQYF
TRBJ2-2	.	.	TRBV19	TGTGCCAGTAGCCCCGGGACTTCGAACACCGGGGAGCTGTTTTTT	CASSPGTSNTGELFF
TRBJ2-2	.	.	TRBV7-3	TGTGCCAGCAGCTTGGTAGCGCTTGGGGAGCTGTTTTTT	CASSLVALGELFF